Listed here are 23 T cell receptor beta chains from one sample, sequenced in a study of low-dose radiotherapy and immunotherapy resistance in tumors (dated by TCRdb to 2021 to 2024). Interpreted using the paper, the time point label stands for: before trial treatment. TCRdb shows the sequencer as Illumina MiniSeq. TCRs were amplified with Phusion for roughly 20 PCR cycles using a constant-region primer together with the adapter attached to the V primers. TCRdb reran the public reads through fastp at Q25 and MiXCR, keeping productive beta chains. CDR3 protein duplicates are merged, each entry listing the most common genes and DNA. In all, the sample holds about 50,000 distinct CDR3 sequences, and around 11% of those were seen once. Clones ranked in the top ten supply approximately 6.2% of the sample. The source material was PBMCs, sampled before treatment. The receptors were sampled from a female donor with ovarian cancer.

V gene TRBV12-3 or TRBV12-4 combines with J gene TRBJ2-3; D gene uncertain. Trimming took off 3 bases at V and 6 bases at J, with 7 bases between the two ends. CDR3 length equals 12 residues. Here the CDR3 reads CASSFRKDTQYF. The CDR3 DNA sequence: TGTGCCAGCAGTTTTAGGAAGGATACGCAGTATTTT.

The chain is built from TRBV12-3 or TRBV12-4 and TRBJ1-1; a weak D match, TRBD1 (5 bases). V was shortened by 5 bases and J by 4 bases, with 17 bases between the two germline ends. The CDR3 has 15 amino acids. CDR3 nucleotides: TGTGCCAGCAGTCTCTACCGGGACCCGGGCACTGAAGCTTTCTTT. Translating gives CASSLYRDPGTEAFF.

This clonotype has ten or more counts. The chain combines TRBV2 with TRBJ1-1, with D tentatively TRBD1 (5 bases). CDR1 is SNHLY, CDR2 FYNNEI, per germline. The length of the CDR3 is 13 residues. V was trimmed by 6 bases and J by 1 base, leaving 9 bases between them. The CDR3 region is CASSARENTEAFF. DNA of the CDR3: TGTGCCAGCAGCGCCAGGGAGAACACTGAAGCTTTCTTT.

In its sample, this clonotype was seen many times. This chain uses TRBV7-8 with TRBJ2-5, with 13 bases matching TRBD2. The trim removed 3 bases at V and 9 bases at J, leaving 16 bases unmatched. Germline CDR1 SGHVS, CDR2 FQNEAQ. The CDR3 is 18 amino acids. The CDR3 loop is CASSLGTSGAPRTGSQYF. The CDR3 nucleotides are TGTGCCAGCAGCTTGGGGACTAGCGGGGCTCCCCGAACCGGGTCCCAGTACTTC.

V and J are TRBV29-1 and TRBJ2-1; 7 bases map to TRBD1. This CDR3 comprises 11 residues. V gave up 3 bases and J gave up 10 bases; unmatched junction bases: 3. Germline V gene data show CDR1 as SQVTM and CDR2 as ANQGSEA. The CDR3 here is CSVDRGTEQFF. CDR3 DNA: TGCAGCGTTGACAGGGGGACCGAGCAGTTCTTC.

There are many counts of this clonotype. The chain links TRBV3-1 to TRBJ2-3; 7 bases are shared with TRBD1. Germline lookup yields CDR1 LGHDT and CDR2 YNNKEL (reference sequence). J was trimmed by 6 bases and V by 1 base; bases with no gene match: 7. The CDR3 is 15 amino acids. The CDR3 loop is CASSQGLGGGDTQYF. The DNA for the CDR3 is TGTGCCAGCAGCCAAGGGCTAGGGGGCGGCGATACGCAGTATTTT.

This clonotype was seen many times. The chain recombines TRBV20-1 with TRBJ1-2, with 8 positions matching TRBD1. The germline CDR1 and CDR2 sequences are DFQATT and SNEGSKA (reference sequence). V shed 6 bases and J 2 bases; nucleotides not matched to a gene: 11. This CDR3 spans 15 amino acids. The CDR3 is CSAHRSTGVNYGYTF. The CDR3 DNA sequence: TGCAGTGCCCACAGGTCGACAGGGGTGAACTATGGCTACACCTTC.

This clonotype has ten or more counts. The chain has TRBV7-3 and TRBJ2-3; D is undetermined. V lost 0 bases and J 4 bases, leaving 11 bases between the germline ends. CDR1 is SGHTA and CDR2 is FQGTGA in the germline V gene. The CDR3 loop spans 15 amino acids. CDR3 in amino acids: CASSLTPGSPDTQYF. CDR3 nucleotide sequence: TGTGCCAGCAGCTTAACCCCCGGCAGCCCAGATACGCAGTATTTT.

As for this clonotype: A read error likely explains this, since a far larger clone differs by one base. This chain joins TRBV28 and TRBJ2-7; D may be TRBD1 or TRBD2 (6 bases each). The CDR3 has 13 amino acids. Germline lookup yields CDR1 MDHEN and CDR2 SYDVKM. Trimming left V 8 bases short and J 7 bases short, with 18 bases between. This CDR3 reads CASLLLGGREQYF. The CDR3 DNA is TGTGCCAGCCTCCTACTAGGGGGGAGGGAGCAGTACTTC.

This clonotype was counted ten times or more. The chain recombines TRBV5-4 with TRBJ1-4; D not resolved. The CDR3 loop spans 14 amino acids. Per the germline V gene, CDR1 is SGHNT and CDR2 is YYREEE (reference sequence). V lost 4 bases to trimming and J lost 4 bases, with 11 bases between them. The DNA of the CDR3 is TGTGCCAGCAGCCCCTGGGGATTTAATGAAAAACTGTTTTTT. Its protein product is CASSPWGFNEKLFF.

This clonotype was found many times. The chain recombines TRBV6-5 with TRBJ1-5; 11 bases match TRBD1. The CDR3 loop spans 14 amino acids. Germline loops: CDR1 MNHEY, CDR2 SVGAGI. Trimming at V came to 5 bases and at J to 9 bases, leaving 6 bases not matched to a gene. This CDR3 is CASSRTGGGGPQHF. CDR3 nucleotide sequence: TGTGCCAGCAGTCGGACAGGGGGCGGAGGGCCCCAGCATTTT.

The chain recombines TRBV5-1 with TRBJ2-1; 12 nucleotides match TRBD2. V dropped 3 bases and J dropped 7; count of bases not matched to a gene: 5. Germline lookup yields CDR1 SGHRS and CDR2 YFSETQ. There are 15 residues in the CDR3. The CDR3 reads CASSSTSGSGNEQFF. CDR3 sequence (DNA): TGCGCCAGCAGCTCGACTAGCGGGAGTGGTAATGAGCAGTTCTTC.

Ten or more counts support this clonotype. V and J are TRBV5-1 and TRBJ1-1; D is possibly TRBD1 (5 bases). Germline CDR1 is SGHRS and CDR2 is YFSETQ. This CDR3 region has 14 residues. Deletions cut 5 bases from V and 4 bases from J, with 15 bases between. The CDR3: CASRSGTQGTEAFF. CDR3 DNA: TGCGCCAGCAGGTCCGGGACTCAGGGCACTGAAGCTTTCTTT.

The table lists this clonotype with many counts. This chain connects TRBV28 to TRBJ1-1, with unresolved D. CDR3 length equals 12 residues. The V and J ends lost 2 bases and 6 bases respectively, with 7 bases between them. CDR1 and CDR2 from the germline V gene are MDHEN and SYDVKM. The CDR3 coding sequence is TGTGCCAGCAGTTTACCAGAGTCTGAAGCTTTCTTT. Its protein product is CASSLPESEAFF.

This clonotype was observed at least ten times. The chain joins TRBV3-1 to TRBJ2-2; no reliable D call. Germline assignment: CDR1 LGHDT and CDR2 YNNKEL (reference sequence). V dropped 1 base and J dropped 7 bases, with 7 bases sitting between them. CDR3 length: 13 residues. The CDR3 nucleotides read TGTGCCAGCAGCCAAGGCGGAATCGGGGAGCTGTTTTTT. The encoded protein is CASSQGGIGELFF.

This clonotype was seen at least ten times. This CDR3 is CASSYGQLAYEQYF. CDR3 in DNA: TGTGCCAGCAGTTACGGACAGTTGGCCTACGAGCAGTACTTC. The gene calls are TRBV12-3 or TRBV12-4 and TRBJ2-7; D possibly corresponds to TRBD1 (6 bases). Trimming left V 4 bases short and J 2 bases short, with 12 bases between. This CDR3 has 14 residues.

This clonotype was counted ten times or more. The chain joins TRBV6-6 to TRBJ2-7; TRBD1 aligns across 7 bases. The CDR3 loop spans 13 amino acids. Germline CDR1 and CDR2: MNHNY and SVGAGI (reference sequence). Trimming took 4 bases from V and 0 from J; bases not matched to a gene: 0. DNA for the CDR3: TGTGCCAGCAGTTGGGACAGCTCCTACGAGCAGTACTTC. This gives the protein CASSWDSSYEQYF.

V and J are TRBV20-1 and TRBJ1-2; D gene uncertain. V was shortened by 2 bases and J by 4 bases, with 8 bases between the two germline ends. CDR1 is DFQATT and CDR2 is SNEGSKA in the germline V gene (reference sequence). This CDR3 region has 12 residues. DNA for the CDR3: TGCAGTGCTAGAACTGACGGCTATGGCTACACCTTC. Translating it yields CSARTDGYGYTF.

This clonotype appeared once. The chain combines TRBV12-5 with TRBJ2-1, with a possible D match to TRBD2 (5 bases). Trimming cost V 0 bases and J 0 bases, with 18 bases left between them. The CDR3 has 19 amino acids. The germline CDR1 and CDR2 sequences are LGHNT and FRNRAP. The CDR3 bases are TGTGCTAGTGGTTTGGTACTGTTCGGGGTTGGCCGCTCCTACAATGAGCAGTTCTTC. Translating gives CASGLVLFGVGRSYNEQFF. The full variable domain, completed using reference TRBV12-5 and TRBJ2-1, is DARVTQTPRHKVTEMGQEVTMRCQPILGHNTVFWYRQTMMQGLELLAYFRNRAPLDDSGMPKDRFSAEMPDATLATLKIQPSEPRDSAVYFCASGLVLFGVGRSYNEQFFGPGTRLTVL.

CDR3 sequence (DNA): TGTGCCAGCAGCGTAAGCGGGGTAGAAAACACCATATATTTT. Protein: CASSVSGVENTIYF. This rearrangement joins TRBV9 to TRBJ1-3; D not resolved. The CDR3 covers 14 residues. The V end lost 1 base, the J end lost 6 bases, and 11 bases lay between the germline ends. Per the germline V gene, CDR1 is SGDLS and CDR2 is YYNGEE.

This clonotype showed up many times. V and J are TRBV4-1 and TRBJ2-1; the D gene is possibly TRBD1 (6 bases). The CDR3 is 14 amino acids. Trimming cost V 4 bases and J 6 bases, with 13 bases left between them. Germline V gives CDR1 MGHRA, CDR2 YSYEKL. The CDR3 region is CASSPGHQTNEQFF. CDR3 bases: TGCGCCAGCAGCCCGGGACACCAGACCAATGAGCAGTTCTTC.

This clonotype appeared many times. The chain couples TRBV20-1 to TRBJ2-3; TRBD2 might be the D (6 bases). This CDR3 comprises 15 residues. Trimming shortened V by 4 bases and J by 2 bases, and 16 bases separated the two germline ends. Germline values: CDR1 DFQATT, CDR2 SNEGSKA (reference sequence). CDR3 protein: CSATASSDYTDTQYF. CDR3 bases: TGCAGTGCTACGGCCTCTAGCGACTACACAGATACGCAGTATTTT.

This clonotype has ten or more counts. This chain uses TRBV3-1 with TRBJ2-1, with 9 bases identical to TRBD2. Per the germline V gene, CDR1 is LGHDT and CDR2 is YNNKEL (reference sequence). The CDR3 extends over 16 amino acids. With V trimmed by 4 bases and J by 2 bases, 6 bases remained unmatched. The CDR3 nucleotides are TGTGCCAGCAGCCTCGGGGCGGGAGGGCCCTACAATGAGCAGTTCTTC. Amino acids: CASSLGAGGPYNEQFF.